Listed here are 26 T cell receptor beta chains from one sample, sequenced in a study of shared clonotypes between healthy human individuals. The table came from immunoSEQ multiplex PCR; TCRdb's copy has only in-frame clones and leaves some out. The data hold about 690,000 clones, with 90% observed a single time. The sequenced material came from memory CD8+ T cells from PBMCs. Subset in this sample: CD45RO+ cells pooled with CCR7-negative TemRA cells. The receptors were gathered from a man between 18 and 35 years old in good health. Some clones in this sample may be carry-over from other donors' samples.

V and J are TRBV7-9 and TRBJ2-2; D gene unclear. CDR3 length: 10 residues. Deletions cut 8 bases from V and 6 bases from J, with 4 bases between. Germline V gene lookup returns CDR1 SEHNR and CDR2 FQNEAQ (reference sequence). The CDR3 spells CASGAGELFF. Here the CDR3 DNA reads TGTGCCAGCGGGGCCGGGGAGCTGTTTTTT. Complete variable domain (other parts from reference TRBV7-9 and TRBJ2-2): DTGVSQNPRHKITKRGQNVTFRCDPISEHNRLYWYRQTLGQGPEFLTYFQNEAQLEKSRLLSDRFSAERPKGSFSTLEIQRTEQGDSAMYLCASGAGELFFGEGSRLTVL.

The chain carries TRBV27 and TRBJ1-4; the D gene is possibly TRBD1 (5 bases). Germline-derived CDR1 and CDR2 are MNHEY and SMNVEV (reference sequence). CDR3 size: 15 residues. V lost 3 bases to trimming and J lost 0 bases, with 8 bases between them. CDR3 loop: CASSFATATNEKLFF. In nucleotides, the CDR3 is TGTGCCAGCAGTTTCGCGACAGCAACTAATGAAAAACTGTTTTTT.

There are a few counts of this clone. The chain has TRBV27 and TRBJ2-1; a possible D gene is TRBD1 (5 bases). Germline V lookup: CDR1 MNHEY, CDR2 SMNVEV (reference sequence). Trimming stripped 2 bases from V and 8 bases from J, with 16 bases between. The CDR3 spans 15 residues. CDR3 sequence: CASSLARNQGDEQFF. The CDR3 DNA follows: TGTGCCAGCAGTTTAGCTCGGAATCAAGGGGATGAGCAGTTCTTC.

The V call is TRBV11-3, the J call TRBJ2-7; 13 bases fit TRBD2. CDR3 size: 18 residues. Germline loops: CDR1 SGHNT, CDR2 YENEEA. V trimming: 5 bases; J trimming: 6 bases; junction bases outside the gene matches: 16. This CDR3 reads CASSPALGTSGKQPEQYF. CDR3 sequence (DNA): TGTGCCAGCAGCCCGGCATTGGGGACTAGCGGGAAGCAGCCCGAGCAGTACTTC.

The V gene is TRBV29-1, the J gene TRBJ2-1; possible D gene TRBD2, 6 bases. The germline V gene encodes CDR1 SQVTM and CDR2 ANQGSEA. The CDR3 is made up of 13 amino acids. Trimming pared 4 bases from V and 4 bases from J, leaving 11 bases between. This CDR3 is CSVVGGVYNEQFF. CDR3 bases: TGCAGCGTTGTCGGAGGGGTTTACAATGAGCAGTTCTTC.

The chain has TRBV6-5 and TRBJ2-7; TRBD2 agrees at 10 bases. The trim removed 6 bases at V and 0 bases at J, leaving 5 bases unmatched. CDR3 size: 15 residues. The V gene's germline CDR1 is MNHEY and CDR2 SVGAGI. CDR3 in amino acids: CASSSLAGISYEQYF. In DNA form, the CDR3 reads TGTGCCAGCAGCTCACTAGCGGGGATCTCCTACGAGCAGTACTTC.

V gene TRBV4-1 combines with J gene TRBJ2-7, with 9 nucleotides matching TRBD1. The CDR3 spans 16 residues. The germline V gene has CDR1 MGHRA and CDR2 YSYEKL. V trimming: 1 base; J trimming: 8 bases; junction bases outside the gene matches: 12. In DNA, the CDR3 is TGCGCCAGCAGCCAAGCAGTGGGACAGGGCCTCCTTAAGCAGTACTTC. It is translated as CASSQAVGQGLLKQYF.

J is TRBJ2-5 and V is TRBV15; weak D call: TRBD2 (6 bases). CDR1 and CDR2 (germline): LNHNV, YYDKDF (reference sequence). The CDR3 is made up of 14 amino acids. The V end was cut by 8 bases, the J end by 5 bases, with 18 bases between. The CDR3 sequence: CATGRGGEVETQYF. In nucleotides, the CDR3 is TGTGCCACCGGACGGGGTGGGGAGGTGGAGACCCAGTACTTC. Combining the CDR3 with reference TRBV15 and TRBJ2-5 gives the whole variable domain DAMVIQNPRYQVTQFGKPVTLSCSQTLNHNVMYWYQQKSSQAPKLLFHYYDKDFNNEADTPDNFQSRRPNTSFCFLDIRSPGLGDTAMYLCATGRGGEVETQYFGPGTRLLVL.

CDR3 sequence reads: CASSPGQENQPQHF. In nucleotides, the CDR3 is TGTGCCAGCAGTCCCGGACAGGAAAATCAGCCCCAGCATTTT. The gene calls are TRBV28 and TRBJ1-5, with 7 bases fitting TRBD1. Looked up from germline, CDR1 is MDHEN and CDR2 is SYDVKM. Trimming removed 5 bases from V and 4 bases from J; junction bases left unmatched: 5. The CDR3 spans 14 residues. The full variable domain, completed using reference TRBV28 and TRBJ1-5, is DVKVTQSSRYLVKRTGEKVFLECVQDMDHENMFWYRQDPGLGLRLIYFSYDVKMKEKGDIPEGYSVSREKKERFSLILESASTNQTSMYLCASSPGQENQPQHFGDGTRLSIL.

A remark on this clone: Other DNA sequences in the same sample also yield this CDR3. V is TRBV27 and J is TRBJ2-1, with a possible D match to TRBD1 (6 bases). The CDR3 has 14 amino acids. Germline CDR1 is MNHEY and CDR2 is SMNVEV (reference sequence). The germline V and J ends were trimmed by 2 bases and 2 bases, with 7 bases remaining between them. CDR3 residues: CASSLQGPYNEQFF. The DNA of the CDR3 is TGTGCCAGCAGTTTACAGGGGCCCTACAATGAGCAGTTCTTC.

This chain uses TRBV18 with TRBJ2-7, with unresolved D. Trimming left V 2 bases short and J 2 bases short, with 7 bases between. There are 13 residues in the CDR3. CDR1 is KGHSH, CDR2 LQKENI, per germline. CDR3 region: CASSPNGPYEQYF. CDR3 sequence (DNA): TGTGCCAGCTCACCAAACGGGCCCTACGAGCAGTACTTC. The full variable domain, in which reference TRBV18 and TRBJ2-7 provide the parts outside the CDR3, is NAGVMQNPRHLVRRRGQEARLRCSPMKGHSHVYWYRQLPEEGLKFMVYLQKENIIDESGMPKERFSAEFPKEGPSILRIQQVVRGDSAAYFCASSPNGPYEQYFGPGTRLTVT.

The rearrangement uses TRBV7-9 and TRBJ2-7; D remains ambiguous. Germline V CDR1 and CDR2: SEHNR, FQNEAQ (reference sequence). V lost 2 bases and J lost 3, with 14 bases in between. The CDR3 extends over 15 amino acids. CDR3 loop: CASSLPSTPHYEQYF. The CDR3 bases are TGTGCCAGCAGCTTACCCTCCACCCCTCACTACGAGCAGTACTTC. The full variable domain, its missing parts supplied by reference TRBV7-9 and TRBJ2-7, is DTGVSQNPRHKITKRGQNVTFRCDPISEHNRLYWYRQTLGQGPEFLTYFQNEAQLEKSRLLSDRFSAERPKGSFSTLEIQRTEQGDSAMYLCASSLPSTPHYEQYFGPGTRLTVT.

The J gene is TRBJ2-7, the V gene TRBV7-9, with 7 bases fitting TRBD2. J lost 2 bases, V lost 11 bases, and 15 bases had no gene match. CDR3 length: 15 residues. Germline V lookup: CDR1 SEHNR, CDR2 FQNEAQ (reference sequence). In DNA form, the CDR3 reads TGTGCCCTCTCCACCAGGACTAGTGGGGCCTACGAGCAGTACTTC. It translates to CALSTRTSGAYEQYF.

The genes are TRBV7-2 and TRBJ2-7, with 8 nucleotides matching TRBD2. CDR3 length: 15 amino acids. Germline CDR1 reads SGHTA; CDR2 reads FQGNSA. J was trimmed by 3 bases and V by 2 bases; bases with no gene match: 6. CDR3 sequence reads: CASSLPLAGIYEQYF. The DNA of the CDR3 is TGTGCCAGCAGCTTACCCCTAGCGGGTATCTACGAGCAGTACTTC. The variable domain in full, with the rest retrieved from reference TRBV7-2 and TRBJ2-7, is GAGVSQSPSNKVTEKGKDVELRCDPISGHTALYWYRQSLGQGLEFLIYFQGNSAPDKSGLPSDRFSAERTGGSVSTLTIQRTQQEDSAVYLCASSLPLAGIYEQYFGPGTRLTVT.

V usage is TRBV27 and J usage is TRBJ2-7, with 8 bases that match TRBD2. The junction had 9 bases not matched to a gene; V was cut back by 6 bases and J by 2 bases. CDR1 and CDR2 (germline): MNHEY, SMNVEV (reference sequence). CDR3 length: 15 amino acids. The CDR3 coding sequence is TGTGCCAGCAGACCCAGCGGGAGCCCCGCCTACGAGCAGTACTTC. Amino acids: CASRPSGSPAYEQYF.

The chain links TRBV7-2 to TRBJ2-2; no definite D call. The CDR3 length is 14 residues. The germline gives CDR1 SGHTA, CDR2 FQGNSA. V was shortened by 1 base and J by 2 bases, with 5 bases between the two germline ends. The CDR3 loop is CASSLVGNTGELFF. The CDR3 DNA is TGTGCCAGCAGCTTAGTAGGAAACACCGGGGAGCTGTTTTTT.

This chain joins TRBV5-8 and TRBJ1-3, with unresolved D. Germline CDR1 and CDR2: SGHTS and YDEGEE. V was shortened by 4 bases and J by 3 bases, with 23 bases between the two germline ends. The CDR3 runs to 18 residues. The CDR3 nucleotides read TGTGCCAGCAGCCCGGAGTCCGGTCTGATTTTACTTGGAAACACCATATATTTT. Its protein is CASSPESGLILLGNTIYF.

The chain is built from TRBV10-3 and TRBJ1-2, with TRBD1 matching over 9 bases. The V gene end was trimmed by 9 bases and the J gene end by 4 bases; junction bases not matched to a gene: 6. There are 13 residues in the CDR3. Looked up from germline, CDR1 is ENHRY and CDR2 is SYGVKD. The CDR3 loop is CAIGQGSAYGYTF. DNA for the CDR3: TGTGCCATAGGACAGGGGAGTGCCTATGGCTACACCTTC.

The J gene is TRBJ2-1, the V gene TRBV27, with TRBD1 matching 8 bases. This CDR3 has 15 residues. The junction had 7 bases not matched to a gene; V was cut back by 4 bases and J by 5 bases. Germline values: CDR1 MNHEY, CDR2 SMNVEV (reference sequence). CDR3 residues: CASSSPDRDHNEQFF. Here the CDR3 DNA reads TGTGCCAGCAGTTCACCGGACAGGGACCACAATGAGCAGTTCTTC.

This clone came up a few times. The V call is TRBV25-1, the J call TRBJ1-2, with 8 bases that match TRBD1. The CDR3 contains 14 residues. V trimming: 8 bases; J trimming: 5 bases; junction bases outside the gene matches: 10. CDR1 is MGHDK, CDR2 SYGVNS, per germline. The CDR3 sequence: CASLLQGVFYGYTF. The CDR3 nucleotides are TGTGCCAGCCTACTACAGGGGGTTTTTTATGGCTACACCTTC.

The chain recombines TRBV30 with TRBJ2-7; D gene ambiguous. The CDR3 has 13 residues. CDR1 GTSNPN and CDR2 SVGIG come from the germline V gene (reference sequence). The V end was cut by 0 bases, the J end by 2 bases, with 8 bases between. The CDR3 DNA follows: TGTGCCTGGAGTGTTGTCCTTACCTACGAGCAGTACTTC. Its protein is CAWSVVLTYEQYF.

V is TRBV21-1 and J is TRBJ2-7. TRBV21-1 is a listed pseudogene. The CDR3 has 17 residues. For the CDR3, the DNA is TGTGCCAGCAGCAAAGTCAGACCCTCCTCCTCCTCCTACGAGCAGTACTTC. Its translation is CASSKVRPSSSSYEQYF.

DNA of the CDR3: TGTGCCAGCAGTTTAAGTTCAGGGGGCTATGGCTACACCTTC. Its protein product is CASSLSSGGYGYTF. This chain links TRBV27 with TRBJ1-2, with 7 nucleotides matching TRBD1. The CDR3 covers 14 residues. CDR1 and CDR2 from the germline V gene are MNHEY and SMNVEV (reference sequence). J lost 4 bases, V lost 2 bases, and 4 bases had no gene match.

In regard to this clone: Other DNA sequences in this specimen translate into the identical CDR3. The chain links TRBV5-6 to TRBJ2-3; either TRBD1 or TRBD2 may fit D (6 bases each). There are 12 residues in the CDR3. CDR1 and CDR2 (germline): SGHDT, YYEEEE. V lost 2 bases and J 6 bases, leaving 7 bases between the germline ends. CDR3 region: CASSLGGDTQYF. The CDR3, as DNA: TGTGCCAGCAGCTTAGGGGGGGATACGCAGTATTTT.

The rearrangement uses TRBV9 and TRBJ2-3, with unresolved D. The CDR3 is 15 amino acids. Between the trimmed V and J ends, which lost 0 bases and 6 bases, there was a span of 14 bases. Looked up from germline, CDR1 is SGDLS and CDR2 is YYNGEE. CDR3 coding DNA: TGTGCCAGCAGCGTAGCCCTCCCAGTAGGGGATACGCAGTATTTT. It codes for CASSVALPVGDTQYF.

The chain is built from TRBV27 and TRBJ2-1; no definite D call. This CDR3 is built from 13 residues. V lost 4 bases to trimming and J lost 10 bases, with 14 bases between them. From germline, CDR1 is MNHEY and CDR2 SMNVEV (reference sequence). CDR3 nucleotide sequence: TGTGCCAGCAGTTCTATTCTAGTGGGGGAGCAGTTCTTC. Translating gives CASSSILVGEQFF.